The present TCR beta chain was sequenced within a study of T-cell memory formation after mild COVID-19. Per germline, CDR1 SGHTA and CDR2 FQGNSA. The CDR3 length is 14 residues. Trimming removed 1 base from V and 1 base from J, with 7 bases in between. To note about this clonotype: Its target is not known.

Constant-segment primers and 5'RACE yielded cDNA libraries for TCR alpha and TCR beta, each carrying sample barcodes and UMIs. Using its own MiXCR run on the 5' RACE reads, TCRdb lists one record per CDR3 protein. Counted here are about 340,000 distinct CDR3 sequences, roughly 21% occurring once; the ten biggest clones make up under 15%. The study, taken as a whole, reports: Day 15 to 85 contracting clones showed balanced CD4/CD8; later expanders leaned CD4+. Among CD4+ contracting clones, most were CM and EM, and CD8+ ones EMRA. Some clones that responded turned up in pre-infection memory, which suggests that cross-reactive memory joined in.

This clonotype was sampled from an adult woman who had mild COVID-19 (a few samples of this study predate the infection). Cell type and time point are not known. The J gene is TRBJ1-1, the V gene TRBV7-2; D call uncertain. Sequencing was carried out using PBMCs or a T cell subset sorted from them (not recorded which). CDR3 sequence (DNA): TGTGCCAGCAGCTTAGGTCTGGCGAACACTGAAGCTTTCTTT. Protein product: CASSLGLANTEAFF. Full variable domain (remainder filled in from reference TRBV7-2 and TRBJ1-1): GAGVSQSPSNKVTEKGKDVELRCDPISGHTALYWYRQSLGQGLEFLIYFQGNSAPDKSGLPSDRFSAERTGGSVSTLTIQRTQQEDSAVYLCASSLGLANTEAFFGQGTRLTVV.